This TCR beta chain was sequenced for a study of T cell responses to AZD1222 COVID-19 vaccine. Assay used: immunoSEQ multiplex PCR; TCRdb lists only in-frame clones, some missing. The data show roughly 180,000 clones, with around nine tenths seen just once and about 3% held by the top ten. Concerning this clone: Its matching antigen is unknown.

Points from the study as a whole: The CD4 TCRs associated with vaccination extended across spike and predominated at 160-218 and 743-854. White British people made up most donors, females outnumbered males, and clonal diversity was possibly underestimated. Targeting of unmutated variant regions was reportedly seen in nearly half of spike-specific TCRs.

The length of the CDR3 is 15 residues. The J segment lost 8 bases and the V segment lost 0 bases, leaving 4 bases of the junction unmatched. Germline V gene lookup returns CDR1 LGHNA and CDR2 YNFKEQ. Sequenced here: peripheral blood, sampled on day 0 of AZD1222 vaccination. The source is an adult in good health. V gene TRBV4-2 combines with J gene TRBJ1-2, with 12 bases identical to TRBD1. The CDR3 here is CASSQDRDRGQGYTF. CDR3 sequence (DNA): TGTGCCAGCAGCCAAGACCGGGACAGGGGGCAGGGCTACACCTTC.